This T cell receptor (beta chain) was sequenced for a study of blood T cell repertoires in COVID-19 (TCRdb year 2020). Background on the whole study: Collaborator samples came from the United States, Italy and Spain and covered acute and convalescent phases of COVID-19. The prospective study material was composed of cDNA or gDNA derived from T cells, B-cell-depleted T cells, or PBMCs. Subjects who had been exposed to COVID-19, were actively infected with it, or had recovered from it provided the deeply sampled blood TCRbeta repertoires that made up the dataset. The repertoires were made available in a free public database intended to serve as a resource for research on the immune response to SARS-CoV-2. The samples were drawn from two sources: the first 160 participants of the ongoing ImmuneRACE study, and 1,254 subjects contributed by 6 global collaborators. The sample metadata nearly always contained a de-identified subject ID, COVID-19 status, age in years and sex. Where available, HLA class I and class II types were taken from metadata supplied by the sample provider and were not determined by assay-based typing. Study-wide conclusions, independent of this receptor: How much clinical and demographic metadata was included differed by source and by participant, and the metadata was provided uncurated.

A remark on this clone: Its antigen has not been determined. Base quality data are lacking; no much larger clone is found one base away.

In the prospective study, participants were about 18 to 100 years old, resided in about 25 geographic areas of the United States, and were enrolled through a virtual design. In the prospective study, cohorts were assigned on the basis of participant-reported clinical history obtained from a screening survey and a study questionnaire. Recovered participants in ImmuneRACE Cohort 3 were defined by two consecutive negative NP/OP PCR tests, clearance by a healthcare professional, or resolution of symptoms. In the prospective study, mobile phlebotomists collected whole blood, serum and a nasopharyngeal or oropharyngeal swab from each participant. Over a roughly 2-month period, participants in the prospective study had the option of providing additional blood draws and questionnaires. Before DNA extraction, blood samples from the prospective study were shipped at room temperature or frozen. The CDR1 and CDR2 encoded by the germline V gene (reference sequence) are WNHNN and SYGVQD. Reading from cysteine to phenylalanine, the CDR3 counts 14 amino acids. The sequence is cut down to CDR3 DNA, 42 bases in frame from base 1. V is trimmed back by 4 bases and J by 5 bases, and the junction contains 5 bases that no gene match accounts for.

TCRbeta CDR3 regions were amplified from genomic DNA using the immunoSEQ Assay, a bias-controlled multiplex PCR. The study's own analysis went as follows. Within the assay, amplification of reference gene primers was used to estimate how many nucleated cells each sample contained. To quantify the absolute abundance of each unique TCRbeta CDR3 rearrangement, sequence reads were collapsed and filtered. For each sample, productive Simpson clonality was calculated as the square root of Simpson's diversity index across productive rearrangements. TCRdb retrieved this table from immuneACCESS and kept in-frame rearrangements only. Not all clones are present; in checked studies, unresolved V genes account for under half, and no reason is known for the remainder. Clone size and V and J calls were adopted from that table, with D and trimming inferred from the DNA. The sample includes about 300,000 clones, with 86% observed a single time. The leading ten clones occupy 4% to 5% of the sample.

The chain links TRBV10-1 with TRBJ1-1, with TRBD1 matching 9 junction bases. The TCR sequence derives from a man aged 25 to 40 who had recovered from COVID-19. The source material was PBMCs or T cells enriched from blood (not recorded which). The CDR3 protein is CASSAQGARTEAFF. The DNA sequence is given as TGCGCCAGCAGTGCACAGGGGGCGCGAACTGAAGCTTTCTTT.